This is a list of T cell receptor beta chains from one sample in a study of T cell responses to AZD1222 COVID-19 vaccine. Produced via immunoSEQ multiplex PCR; TCRdb's table is partial and in-frame only. The repertoire holds some 110,000 clones, 85% to 90% seen once, with about 40% in the top ten. The material was peripheral blood, obtained 28 days after the second AZD1222 dose. These TCRs come from an adult who received the AZD1222 COVID-19 vaccine. CDR3s include the opening cysteine and the closing phenylalanine or tryptophan. Fields, in order: CDR3 protein, CDR3 DNA, clone size, J gene, D gene, V gene. D genes are given only for firm matches. Not all rows give a size; the values are once, few, many and, for expanded clones, a class.

cdr3_aa: CASSWRGENEDEQFF
cdr3_nt: TGCGCCAGCAGCTGGAGGGGGGAAAACGAGGATGAGCAGTTCTTC
clone_size: NA
j_call: TRBJ2-1
d_call: NA
v_call: TRBV5-1

cdr3_aa: CASSSGQGYYGYTF
cdr3_nt: TGTGCCAGCTCATCAGGACAGGGGTACTATGGCTACACCTTC
clone_size: NA
j_call: TRBJ1-2
d_call: TRBD1
v_call: TRBV11-2

cdr3_aa: CASSIGTAFQETQYF
cdr3_nt: TGTGCCAGTAGTATAGGGACTGCCTTCCAAGAGACCCAGTACTTC
clone_size: NA
j_call: TRBJ2-5
d_call: NA
v_call: TRBV19

cdr3_aa: CASSQHRLAGGQETQYF
cdr3_nt: TGCGCCAGCAGCCAACACCGACTAGCGGGAGGCCAAGAGACCCAGTACTTC
clone_size: NA
j_call: TRBJ2-5
d_call: TRBD2
v_call: TRBV5-1

cdr3_aa: CASSWGQGNTDTQYF
cdr3_nt: TGCGCCAGCAGCTGGGGACAGGGGAACACAGATACGCAGTATTTT
clone_size: NA
j_call: TRBJ2-3
d_call: TRBD1
v_call: TRBV5-1

cdr3_aa: CASSSTGRDGSIYF
cdr3_nt: TGTGCCAGCTCATCGACAGGGCGGGATGGCTCCATATATTTT
clone_size: once
j_call: TRBJ1-3
d_call: TRBD1
v_call: TRBV18

cdr3_aa: CASWIQDFNQPQHF
cdr3_nt: TGTGCCAGCTGGATACAGGATTTCAATCAGCCCCAGCATTTT
clone_size: NA
j_call: TRBJ1-5
d_call: NA
v_call: TRBV6-5

cdr3_aa: CASSQDLTGTGETQYF
cdr3_nt: TGCGCCAGCAGCCAAGATCTAACAGGGACGGGGGAGACCCAGTACTTC
clone_size: NA
j_call: TRBJ2-5
d_call: NA
v_call: TRBV4-3

cdr3_aa: CASSIVEGGEQYF
cdr3_nt: TGTGCCAGTAGTATAGTAGAAGGGGGCGAGCAGTACTTC
clone_size: NA
j_call: TRBJ2-7
d_call: NA
v_call: TRBV19

cdr3_aa: CASSPPIGAAPNYGYTF
cdr3_nt: TGTGCCAGCTCACCACCGATTGGGGCCGCTCCTAACTATGGCTACACCTTC
clone_size: NA
j_call: TRBJ1-2
d_call: NA
v_call: TRBV18

cdr3_aa: CASSLARTGSYNEQFF
cdr3_nt: TGTGCCAGCAGCTTAGCGCGGACAGGGTCCTACAATGAGCAGTTCTTC
clone_size: NA
j_call: TRBJ2-1
d_call: TRBD1
v_call: TRBV7-2

cdr3_aa: CASSVGQGYYEQYF
cdr3_nt: TGTGCCAGCAGCGTAGGGCAGGGCTACTACGAGCAGTACTTC
clone_size: NA
j_call: TRBJ2-7
d_call: NA
v_call: TRBV9

cdr3_aa: CASSLLAASYEQYF
cdr3_nt: TGTGCCAGCTCACTACTAGCGGCCTCCTACGAGCAGTACTTC
clone_size: NA
j_call: TRBJ2-7
d_call: TRBD2
v_call: TRBV18

cdr3_aa: CASSQGPGSSYNEQFF
cdr3_nt: TGTGCCAGCAGCCAAGGTCCGGGGAGCTCCTACAATGAGCAGTTCTTC
clone_size: NA
j_call: TRBJ2-1
d_call: NA
v_call: TRBV3-1/TRBV3-2

cdr3_aa: CASSQEDAVDSPSTDTQYF
cdr3_nt: TGTGCCAGCAGCCAAGAGGATGCAGTAGACAGCCCTAGCACAGATACGCAGTATTTT
clone_size: NA
j_call: TRBJ2-3
d_call: NA
v_call: TRBV14

cdr3_aa: CASSRGGTDTQYF
cdr3_nt: TGTGCCAGTAGTCGAGGTGGAACAGATACGCAGTATTTT
clone_size: NA
j_call: TRBJ2-3
d_call: NA
v_call: TRBV19

cdr3_aa: CASSQSGPLVLGEQYF
cdr3_nt: TGTGCCAGCAGCCAGTCAGGGCCCCTCGTCCTTGGGGAGCAGTACTTC
clone_size: NA
j_call: TRBJ2-7
d_call: NA
v_call: TRBV3-1/TRBV3-2

cdr3_aa: CASTGREFNEQFF
cdr3_nt: TGTGCCAGCACCGGGCGGGAGTTCAATGAGCAGTTCTTC
clone_size: NA
j_call: TRBJ2-1
d_call: TRBD2
v_call: TRBV28

cdr3_aa: CASSLTGTSGTNEQFF
cdr3_nt: TGTGCCAGCAGCTTAACCGGGACTAGCGGAACCAATGAGCAGTTCTTC
clone_size: NA
j_call: TRBJ2-1
d_call: TRBD2
v_call: TRBV7-3

cdr3_aa: CASRRTGRYTEAFF
cdr3_nt: TGTGCCAGCAGAAGGACAGGGAGGTACACTGAAGCTTTCTTT
clone_size: NA
j_call: TRBJ1-1
d_call: TRBD1
v_call: TRBV28

cdr3_aa: CASSQGPRSFNYGYTF
cdr3_nt: TGTGCCAGCAGCCAGGGCCCCCGGTCTTTTAACTATGGCTACACCTTC
clone_size: few
j_call: TRBJ1-2
d_call: NA
v_call: TRBV7-6

cdr3_aa: CASSPQRGTNTEAFF
cdr3_nt: TGTGCCAGCAGTCCCCAGCGGGGGACGAACACTGAAGCTTTCTTT
clone_size: NA
j_call: TRBJ1-1
d_call: NA
v_call: TRBV27

cdr3_aa: CASSSLLFSSYEQYF
cdr3_nt: TGTGCCAGCAGCTCTCTCCTATTCAGCTCCTACGAGCAGTACTTC
clone_size: NA
j_call: TRBJ2-7
d_call: NA
v_call: TRBV7-2

cdr3_aa: CASSVKQAAWNEQFF
cdr3_nt: TGTGCCAGCAGCGTTAAACAAGCGGCCTGGAATGAGCAGTTCTTC
clone_size: NA
j_call: TRBJ2-1
d_call: NA
v_call: TRBV9

cdr3_aa: CSVVDRGPKDTQYF
cdr3_nt: TGCAGCGTCGTGGACAGGGGGCCAAAGGATACGCAGTATTTT
clone_size: few
j_call: TRBJ2-3
d_call: TRBD1
v_call: TRBV29-1

cdr3_aa: CASSEAEASGYTF
cdr3_nt: TGTGCCAGCAGTGAGGCAGAAGCCTCTGGCTACACCTTC
clone_size: NA
j_call: TRBJ1-2
d_call: NA
v_call: TRBV2

cdr3_aa: CSARAPYEQYF
cdr3_nt: TGCAGTGCTAGAGCCCCATACGAGCAGTACTTC
clone_size: NA
j_call: TRBJ2-7
d_call: NA
v_call: TRBV20-1

cdr3_aa: CASSELAGDSGYEQYF
cdr3_nt: TGTGCCAGCAGTGAACTCGCAGGGGATAGTGGCTACGAGCAGTACTTC
clone_size: NA
j_call: TRBJ2-7
d_call: NA
v_call: TRBV2

cdr3_aa: CASSSTARGTGELFF
cdr3_nt: TGTGCCAGCAGCTCAACAGCGAGGGGCACCGGGGAGCTGTTTTTT
clone_size: once
j_call: TRBJ2-2
d_call: NA
v_call: TRBV11-2

cdr3_aa: CASSYGGELFF
cdr3_nt: TGTGCCAGCAGTTACGGCGGGGAGCTGTTTTTT
clone_size: NA
j_call: TRBJ2-2
d_call: NA
v_call: TRBV6-6

cdr3_aa: CASSQVGGHTEAFF
cdr3_nt: TGTGCCAGCAGCCAAGTTGGGGGGCACACTGAAGCTTTCTTT
clone_size: NA
j_call: TRBJ1-1
d_call: NA
v_call: TRBV14

cdr3_aa: CASSGGIAGEQFF
cdr3_nt: TGTGCCAGCAGCGGGGGGATAGCGGGAGAGCAGTTCTTC
clone_size: NA
j_call: TRBJ2-1
d_call: TRBD2
v_call: TRBV11-1

cdr3_aa: CASSLTSGRGTDTQYF
cdr3_nt: TGTGCCAGCAGCTTGACTAGCGGGAGGGGCACAGATACGCAGTATTTT
clone_size: NA
j_call: TRBJ2-3
d_call: TRBD2
v_call: TRBV5-4

cdr3_aa: CASSRRGARAEETQYF
cdr3_nt: TGCGCCAGCAGCCGGCGCGGGGCCCGGGCCGAAGAGACCCAGTACTTC
clone_size: NA
j_call: TRBJ2-5
d_call: NA
v_call: TRBV5-1

cdr3_aa: CASSLQLGVEETQYF
cdr3_nt: TGTGCCAGCTCATTGCAATTAGGGGTTGAGGAGACCCAGTACTTC
clone_size: NA
j_call: TRBJ2-5
d_call: NA
v_call: TRBV18

cdr3_aa: CASSPYSPGAGGELFF
cdr3_nt: TGTGCCAGTAGTCCCTATTCCCCGGGGGCCGGCGGGGAGCTGTTTTTT
clone_size: NA
j_call: TRBJ2-2
d_call: NA
v_call: TRBV19

cdr3_aa: CASSEGGQGRNTIYF
cdr3_nt: TGCGCCAGCAGTGAAGGGGGACAGGGCAGAAACACCATATATTTT
clone_size: NA
j_call: TRBJ1-3
d_call: TRBD1
v_call: TRBV10-2

cdr3_aa: CASSILQGGNYGYTF
cdr3_nt: TGTGCCAGTAGTATTCTTCAAGGGGGCAACTATGGCTACACCTTC
clone_size: NA
j_call: TRBJ1-2
d_call: TRBD1
v_call: TRBV19

cdr3_aa: CASRLLGSSYEQYF
cdr3_nt: TGTGCCAGCCGTCTACTAGGCAGCTCCTACGAGCAGTACTTC
clone_size: NA
j_call: TRBJ2-7
d_call: NA
v_call: TRBV6-5

cdr3_aa: CASSFGTVVSDTEAFF
cdr3_nt: TGTGCCAGTAGTTTTGGGACAGTGGTTTCGGACACTGAAGCTTTCTTT
clone_size: NA
j_call: TRBJ1-1
d_call: TRBD1
v_call: TRBV19

cdr3_aa: CASSQVAGGNTEAFF
cdr3_nt: TGTGCCAGCAGCCAAGTGGCAGGGGGGAACACTGAAGCTTTCTTT
clone_size: NA
j_call: TRBJ1-1
d_call: TRBD1
v_call: TRBV3-1/TRBV3-2

cdr3_aa: CASSAGAGGMYEQYF
cdr3_nt: TGTGCCAGCAGCGCGGGGGCAGGGGGCATGTACGAGCAGTACTTC
clone_size: NA
j_call: TRBJ2-7
d_call: NA
v_call: TRBV7-8

cdr3_aa: CASSVGTPGEQYF
cdr3_nt: TGTGCCAGCAGCGTAGGAACTCCGGGGGAGCAGTACTTC
clone_size: NA
j_call: TRBJ2-7
d_call: NA
v_call: TRBV9

cdr3_aa: CASSLGAGPQHF
cdr3_nt: TGTGCCAGCAGTTTAGGGGCAGGGCCCCAGCATTTT
clone_size: NA
j_call: TRBJ1-5
d_call: NA
v_call: TRBV12-3/TRBV12-4

cdr3_aa: CASSLLMGLGGYTF
cdr3_nt: TGTGCCAGCAGTTTATTGATGGGGCTAGGAGGCTACACCTTC
clone_size: NA
j_call: TRBJ1-2
d_call: NA
v_call: TRBV27

cdr3_aa: CSVGDGSGELFF
cdr3_nt: TGCAGCGTTGGAGATGGGTCCGGGGAGCTGTTTTTT
clone_size: NA
j_call: TRBJ2-2
d_call: NA
v_call: TRBV29-1

cdr3_aa: CASRPPGQENYNEQFF
cdr3_nt: TGCGCCAGCAGACCGCCGGGACAGGAGAATTACAATGAGCAGTTCTTC
clone_size: NA
j_call: TRBJ2-1
d_call: TRBD1
v_call: TRBV5-1

cdr3_aa: CASSLLGGRSTDTQYF
cdr3_nt: TGTGCCAGCAGTTTACTCGGCGGGAGGAGCACAGATACGCAGTATTTT
clone_size: NA
j_call: TRBJ2-3
d_call: TRBD2
v_call: TRBV28